The present TCR beta chain was sequenced within a study of blood T cells in healthy people across ages. Whole-study results and caveats: Fewer expanded clones and more diversity marked long-lived versus aged donors.

Trimming removed 1 base from V and 6 bases from J, with 10 bases in between. Germline V CDR1 and CDR2: SGHTA, FQGTGA. This CDR3 spans 13 amino acids. This clonotype was detected ten times or more. What it binds is unknown. A J-beta primer mix and a sample-barcoded 5' primer were used in a second PCR of about 6 to 12 cycles. TCRdb analysed the 5' RACE reads with MiXCR anew, one entry per CDR3 protein. The sample has 630,000 or so distinct CDR3 sequences, approximately 30% seen once. Sequenced input: blood. The clonotype originates from a woman aged 80 or over in good health. The rearrangement uses TRBV7-3 and TRBJ2-7, with D possibly TRBD2 on 5 matching bases. The CDR3 sequence is CASSLNGGLEQYF. CDR3 bases: TGTGCCAGCAGCTTAAACGGCGGGCTCGAGCAGTACTTC.